Reported below is one T cell receptor (beta chain). Its antigen is unknown. No clone much larger than this one lies a single base away; base qualities are absent. Counted from cysteine to phenylalanine, this CDR3 has 15 amino acids. Only the CDR3 region is kept as DNA, spanning 45 bases read in frame from base 1. Trimming accounts for 4 bases at V and 7 bases at J, while the number of junction bases matched to no gene is 6. The germline V gene sets CDR1 to KGHSH and CDR2 to LQKENI. The cohort comprised 670 or so healthy bone marrow donors. At the time of sampling, every cohort member was nominally healthy, though immune exposures that went unrecorded were likely present. The donor was CMV seropositive and belonged to the group of 270 or so seropositive cohort members. A peripheral blood sample was collected from each donor, and TCR beta sequencing was performed on peripheral blood mononuclear cells. The Qiagen DNeasy Blood Extraction Kit was used to extract genomic DNA from the blood cell samples.

This entry comes from a study of cytomegalovirus exposure and HLA in healthy donors (dated by TCRdb to about 2017). For the wider study: An earlier analysis of approximately 600 of the donors reported more than 250 Gb of sequence data and 117 million unique TCR beta sequences from about 200 million T cells. An early release that covered around 590 HLA-typed donors contained around 330 gigabases of sequencing data and 80 million or so unique TCR sequences. Of the 300 to 450 genotyped donors, over 70% fell in the genetic ancestry cluster associated with self-reported Caucasian donors. The aim of the study was to test whether cataloging public T cell receptors could identify signatures of past pathogen exposure. Using immunosequencing, the study profiled T cell repertoires from 666 subjects and related those repertoires to cytomegalovirus serostatus. A separate validation cohort of 100 to 150 different subjects was used in addition to the 666-subject first cohort. High-throughput TCR immunosequencing, statistical association of individual TCRs with disease status, and machine learning were combined to predict cytomegalovirus infection status. In a later analysis, previously published TCR beta repertoires from 670 or so donors were re-analyzed and high-resolution HLA genotyping was added so that TCR occurrence patterns could be studied. The later analysis used no new phenotypic data to find candidate immune exposures, relying instead on TCR beta sequences and their occurrence across donors. To decide whether each TCR beta V gene segment behaved as functional or pseudogenic, an earlier analysis of approximately 590 of the donors relied on high-throughput TCR beta sequencing. Donor age, sex, ethnicity and CMV serostatus were compiled together with the repertoire data. Genome-wide SNP genotypes for about 55% of the roughly 670 donors were used in a later genetic analysis, which treated that subset as a discovery cohort. Every discovery cohort repertoire had been produced on one sequencing platform. Class I and class II HLA loci were covered by the typing at four-digit resolution. The number of typed donors differed by locus: roughly 620-630 for A, B, C, DRB1 and DQB1; some 500 for DQA1; around 580 for DPA1; and some 430 for DPB1. About 5 DR-DQ haplotypes were handled as single units for association and clustering, since linkage in the cohort was strong. Across 398 genotyped donors of the cohort, an average of 235,054 unique TCR beta nucleotide sequences per donor were sequenced, and roughly 18% of those sequences were non-productive.

The investigation overall reported the following: When HLA alleles, especially DR and DQ, strongly co-occurred, TCR associations were difficult to assign to individual alleles. In a later analysis, HLA-associated TCR beta chains were found to be more clonally expanded and to have lower generation probabilities than equally common non-associated chains. Cytomegalovirus status was reported to be diagnosed by the classifier with high specificity and sensitivity in both the original and validation cohorts. The only immune exposure information available for the cohort was CMV serostatus. Compared with the roughly 700-donor mean, donors in an Asian-associated ancestry cluster had fewer N-insertions in productive TCRs, according to a later genetic analysis. In a later analysis, 16,951 TCR beta sequences were associated with specific HLA alleles at a false discovery rate of 0.05. A further reported finding was that TCR beta sequences accurately predicted the HLA-A and HLA-B alleles for most subjects in the first cohort. A few of the identified cytomegalovirus-associated TCR beta chains were confirmed in vitro to be specific for cytomegalovirus antigens. About 17 rarely observed V segments, including chromosome 9 orphons, were excluded from the earlier analysis of some 590 of the donors because counts were too low. According to the authors, the approach could potentially be generalized to other disease states and immunological phenotypes. Roughly uniform sequencing depth across donors was assumed in presence/absence analyses, although this assumption may not hold. Linkage disequilibrium might explain the correlated functional status among segregating V segments, but an unknown experimental factor could not be ruled out. While some public TCRs were present in many individuals, most TCR sequences turned up only very rarely across donors. In a later analysis, the rate of TCR association differed among HLA loci, with DRB1 alleles having the most associated TCRs and HLA-C alleles having the fewest. In the study, approximately 160 TCR beta chains were listed as associated with cytomegalovirus. V-gene and J-gene trimming of TCR beta chains was associated with a missense DCLRE1C variant in a later genetic analysis, and the association was replicated in an independent cohort. Most CMV-associated TCR beta chains appeared to be HLA-restricted in a later analysis, and the HLA associations seemed to be driven largely by CMV exposure. Because HLA typing was missing for some donors at each locus, association tests included only the typed subset. Only TCR beta chains were sequenced in this cohort, and the absence of alpha or paired-chain data limited detectable features. A cluster of highly shared sequence variants was judged likely to represent a technical artifact of the sequencing pipeline. Some IMGT-functional V segments, including TRBV6-2 and TRBV6-3, could not be distinguished by the 87-base-pair reads and were therefore excluded. In an earlier analysis of fewer than 700 of the donors, most TCR beta V segments appeared in productive rearrangements about 87% or about 30% of the time, broadly matching IMGT annotations. In a later analysis, several top co-occurrence clusters were reported to appear linked to parvovirus B19, influenza, CMV and Epstein-Barr virus.

Receptor libraries were prepared by the immunoSEQ multiplex PCR assay. The multiplex PCR relied on a mix of 60 forward primers for TCR Vbeta segments and 13 reverse primers for TCR Jbeta segments. Amplification of the CDR3 region of rearranged TCR beta genes was performed with a multiplex PCR assay on genomic DNA. On the Illumina HiSeq System, the amplified TCR beta libraries were sequenced as 87-base-pair reads. The authors' analysis ran thus. In a later analysis, roughly 80 million unique TCR beta chains were counted across the 500 to 700 repertoires, and around 11 million of these chains were shared by at least two donors. Raw reads were error-corrected and collapsed into unique sequences by a nearest-neighbor algorithm in which closely related sequences were merged to remove PCR and sequencing errors. V, D and J gene segments were assigned by aligning CDR3 sequences to IMGT reference sequences. Each retained sequence needed at least a six-nucleotide match to both a V gene segment and a J gene segment. Rearrangements were called productive when the CDR3 lacked stop codons and stayed in frame with V and J; all others were non-productive. Following IMGT convention, CDR3 was defined as the stretch from the second conserved V-encoded cysteine up to the conserved J-encoded phenylalanine. The earlier analysis of roughly 590 of the donors excluded sequences that lacked an unambiguous match to a single V gene segment. An earlier analysis of about 600 of the donors called V segments functional above 56.7% productive rearrangements and segregating when the between-donor standard deviation exceeded 5%. To diagnose cytomegalovirus status from the catalog of TCR beta chain sequences, a statistical classification framework was built. In a later analysis, TCR nucleotide sequences were compared against IMGT/GENE-DB human TR gene sequences so that V and J genes could be assigned. In a later analysis, CDR3 sequences and most-parsimonious VDJ recombination scenarios were assigned using the TCRdist pipeline. In a later analysis, every TCR beta chain was defined by the combination of its CDR3 amino acid sequence and its V-gene family, and reads without a unique V-gene family were dropped. A later analysis removed 592 highly shared, low-generation-probability nucleotide sequences to deal with suspected cross-contamination and a sequencing artifact. In a later analysis, a clonal expansion index for each public chain was calculated from normalized within-repertoire ranks of inferred template counts. In a later analysis, generation probabilities were computed with a VDJ recombination model fitted to out-of-frame rearrangements, and the resulting probabilities were checked against IGoR. Hypergeometric tests were used in a later analysis to score TCR-TCR, TCR-HLA and TCR-CMV co-occurrence, with a repertoire-size bias correction applied to the TCR pairs. To estimate false discovery rates, a later analysis permuted the HLA or CMV assignments 20 times. In a later analysis, co-occurring TCRs were grouped using DBSCAN, with TCRdist sequence similarity added in when clustering inside HLA-allele-positive subsets. Repertoires with fewer than 30,000 or more than 120,000 public chains, plus five repertoires with anomalous nucleotide sharing, were excluded from co-occurrence clustering. TCRdb stores this immuneACCESS table with in-frame sequences only. Part of the clones is absent; in the studies checked, under half of the shortfall reflects unresolved V genes, and no reason is known for the rest. The DNA gave D and trimming, while V, J and clone size come from that table. This sample comprises 90,000 to 120,000 clones, around 67% of them detected only once. Around 15% of the sample goes to the ten largest clones.

The sample consisted of PBMCs. This TCR was recovered from a woman aged 35 to 49 in good health and CMV-seropositive. The chain is assembled from TRBV18 and TRBJ2-1; 11 junctional bases match TRBD2. The DNA sequence follows: TGTGCCAGCTCACTAGGACTAGCGGGTTGGAATGAGCAGTTCTTC. Its protein reads: CASSLGLAGWNEQFF. The entire variable domain, with the stretches around the CDR3 drawn from the reference TRBV18 and TRBJ2-1 proteins, is NAGVMQNPRHLVRRRGQEARLRCSPMKGHSHVYWYRQLPEEGLKFMVYLQKENIIDESGMPKERFSAEFPKEGPSILRIQQVVRGDSAAYFCASSLGLAGWNEQFFGPGTRLTVL.